This note documents a single T cell receptor beta chain sequence. The data were produced by immunoSEQ multiplex PCR, yet TCRdb's version contains in-frame clones alone and is incomplete. The table records approximately 490,000 clones, around 82% of them present only once. These data belong to a study of shared T cell receptors in the human thymus. Germline V gene sequence: CDR1 SGHNT, CDR2 YENEEA. This CDR3 is 15 amino acids long. V lost 2 bases to trimming and J lost 2 bases; unmatched junction nucleotides: 2. These data were also reused for a study on human thymus T cells. In that study: Donor material was obtained from healthy Finnish infants undergoing corrective surgery for congenital heart defects. Resections from corrective heart surgery provided thymus tissue. Apparent bias marked the V and J gene usage of thymic and blood repertoires. Thymic TCR repertoires of unrelated people reportedly overlapped highly.

Sequenced sample: thymocytes. The TCR originated in a boy less than two years old with a congenital heart defect. The chain couples TRBV11-3 to TRBJ2-1; 8 nucleotides agree with TRBD2. CDR3 in DNA: TGTGCCAGCAGCTTACAAGCGGGGGCCTACAATGAGCAGTTCTTC. This sequence encodes CASSLQAGAYNEQFF.